This entry lists 31 T cell receptor beta chains sequenced from one sample in a study of cytomegalovirus exposure and HLA in healthy donors. The PCR ran on 60 Vbeta and 13 Jbeta primers. The table came from immunoSEQ multiplex PCR; TCRdb's copy has only in-frame clones and leaves some out. The table includes under 150,000 clones, roughly 82% detected once. Sequencing input: PBMCs. The receptors shown here come from a male donor in good health and CMV-seropositive.

The chain combines TRBV5-1 with TRBJ2-1; 10 positions match TRBD2. With V trimmed by 0 bases and J by 0 bases, 3 bases remained unmatched. CDR3 length: 17 amino acids. Germline values: CDR1 SGHRS, CDR2 YFSETQ. For the CDR3, the DNA is TGCGCCAGCAGCTTGGGAGCTAGCGGGAGCTCCTACAATGAGCAGTTCTTC. Encoded protein: CASSLGASGSSYNEQFF.

The count of this clone is one. The junction differs from germline at one of its ends, possibly a read error. The chain recombines TRBV19 with TRBJ2-6, with a possible D match to TRBD1 (5 bases). Per germline, CDR1 LNHDA and CDR2 SQIVND (reference sequence). The CDR3 totals 14 residues. The DNA of the CDR3 is TGTGCCACTAGACAGTTCTCTGGGGCCAACGGCCTGACTTTC. This sequence encodes CATRQFSGANGLTF.

The chain recombines TRBV18 with TRBJ1-5; 7 bases agree with TRBD1. V was clipped by 6 bases and J by 3 bases; unmatched bases: 5. The CDR3 extends over 14 amino acids. Germline loops: CDR1 KGHSH, CDR2 LQKENI. DNA of the CDR3: TGTGCCAGCTCCCGCGACAGGGTCAATCAGCCCCAGCATTTT. It codes for CASSRDRVNQPQHF.

The chain employs TRBV11-2 and TRBJ2-7, with 10 bases identical to TRBD2. The CDR3 runs 14 residues. The V gene's germline CDR1 is SGHAT and CDR2 FQNNGV. The V and J ends lost 2 bases and 4 bases, in that order; junction bases with no gene match: 2. The CDR3 DNA reads TGTGCCAGCAGCTTATGGACTAGCGGATACGAGCAGTACTTC. It specifies CASSLWTSGYEQYF.

The chain is built from TRBV7-2 and TRBJ1-5; 7 nucleotides match TRBD1. Germline CDR1 and CDR2: SGHTA and FQGNSA. J lost 0 bases, V lost 4 bases, and 3 bases had no gene match. CDR3 size: 15 residues. CDR3 in DNA: TGTGCCAGCAGCTCTTACAGGGGTAGCAATCAGCCCCAGCATTTT. Its translation: CASSSYRGSNQPQHF.

The chain combines TRBV7-3 with TRBJ2-7, with TRBD2 identical over 8 bases. The CDR3 totals 14 residues. With 5 bases clipped from V and 5 bases from J, the junction kept 8 bases outside the gene matches. The germline CDR1 and CDR2 sequences are SGHTA and FQGTGA. CDR3 DNA: TGTGCCAGCAGCATCACGGGAGGGGTCCACGAGCAGTACTTC. Encoded protein: CASSITGGVHEQYF.

This CDR3 is CASNQGDPLGETQYF. As DNA, the CDR3 is TGTGCCAGCAACCAGGGGGACCCCCTGGGGGAGACCCAGTACTTC. The chain links TRBV7-2 to TRBJ2-5, with TRBD1 identical over 7 bases. Germline assignment: CDR1 SGHTA and CDR2 FQGNSA. V gave up 7 bases and J gave up 5 bases; unmatched junction bases: 13. The CDR3 extends over 15 amino acids.

V usage is TRBV7-3 and J usage is TRBJ2-2; TRBD1 might be the D (6 bases). This CDR3 comprises 16 residues. Germline lookup yields CDR1 SGHTA and CDR2 FQGTGA. Deletions cut 5 bases from V and 0 bases from J, with 13 bases between. The CDR3 here is CASSRTATPNTGELFF. Here the CDR3 DNA reads TGTGCCAGCAGCCGGACAGCCACCCCGAACACCGGGGAGCTGTTTTTT.

This clone appeared a single time. The V call is TRBV19, the J call TRBJ1-2; D may be TRBD1 (5 bases). There are 15 residues in the CDR3. V was shortened by 4 bases and J by 6 bases, with 18 bases between the two germline ends. CDR1 and CDR2 from the germline V gene are LNHDA and SQIVND (reference sequence). The CDR3 protein is CASSTRGTAGDGYTF. The CDR3 DNA follows: TGTGCCAGTAGTACTCGTGGGACCGCGGGGGATGGCTACACCTTC.

This chain joins TRBV18 and TRBJ2-3; D possibly corresponds to TRBD1 (5 bases). The CDR3 loop spans 15 amino acids. CDR1 is KGHSH and CDR2 is LQKENI in the germline V gene. Trimming removed 0 bases at V and 1 base at J, with 8 bases between. CDR3 bases: TGTGCCAGCTCACCACCGCCGACAGGCACAGATACGCAGTATTTT. It specifies CASSPPPTGTDTQYF.

V gene TRBV7-8 combines with J gene TRBJ1-5; 8 bases align to TRBD1. V dropped 5 bases and J dropped 6; count of bases not matched to a gene: 15. This CDR3 comprises 17 residues. Germline V CDR1 and CDR2: SGHVS, FQNEAQ. The DNA of the CDR3 is TGTGCCAGCAGCCGTGTGGGTGTAGGACAGGGCGGTCAGCCCCAGCATTTT. It codes for CASSRVGVGQGGQPQHF.

This chain connects TRBV28 to TRBJ2-5; 10 bases map to TRBD1. The CDR3 is 14 residues long. The germline V gene encodes CDR1 MDHEN and CDR2 SYDVKM. The V gene end was trimmed by 11 bases and the J gene end by 0 bases; junction bases not matched to a gene: 6. The CDR3 sequence is CAARDRGYQETQYF. DNA for the CDR3: TGTGCCGCCCGGGACAGGGGCTACCAAGAGACCCAGTACTTC.

The chain is built from TRBV19 and TRBJ1-1, with 10 bases aligning to TRBD1. CDR1 and CDR2 (germline): LNHDA, SQIVND (reference sequence). V lost 10 bases and J lost 0; bases outside the gene matches: 2. The CDR3 covers 13 residues. The CDR3 bases are TGTGCCACCGGACAGGGGGTGAACACTGAAGCTTTCTTT. Translated, it gives CATGQGVNTEAFF.

J is TRBJ2-4 and V is TRBV6-1; 10 bases line up with TRBD1. V lost 4 bases, J lost 6 bases, and 9 bases stayed unmatched. The length of the CDR3 is 16 residues. Germline assignment: CDR1 MNHNS and CDR2 SASEGT. The CDR3 is CASSADRGLFGNIQYF. The CDR3 DNA reads TGTGCCAGCAGTGCAGACAGGGGGCTTTTCGGAAACATTCAGTACTTC.

J is TRBJ2-7 and V is TRBV11-2; D is perhaps TRBD1 (6 bases). The CDR3 consists of 15 residues. Germline values: CDR1 SGHAT, CDR2 FQNNGV. The V end lost 3 bases, the J end lost 6 bases, and 18 bases lay between the germline ends. CDR3 region: CASSFRRGYFGEQYF. The DNA for the CDR3 is TGTGCCAGCAGCTTCCGCAGGGGCTATTTCGGCGAGCAGTACTTC.

This clone was seen a few times. The chain uses TRBV7-9 and TRBJ2-3, with a weak D call TRBD1 (6 bases). The CDR3 contains 13 residues. Germline CDR1 reads SEHNR; CDR2 reads FQNEAQ (reference sequence). The V and J ends lost 2 bases and 6 bases respectively, with 9 bases between them. The CDR3 loop reads CASSLTRGDTQYF. The CDR3 nucleotides read TGTGCCAGCAGCTTAACTAGGGGGGATACGCAGTATTTT.

CDR3 sequence reads: CASSLAERGTETQYF. CDR3 nucleotides: TGCGCCAGCAGCTTGGCCGAAAGGGGAACGGAGACCCAGTACTTC. V is TRBV5-1 and J is TRBJ2-5; maybe TRBD1 (5 bases). The CDR3 sequence is 15 residues long. The germline V and J ends were trimmed by 0 bases and 5 bases, with 14 bases remaining between them. CDR1 SGHRS and CDR2 YFSETQ come from the germline V gene.

The gene calls are TRBV11-2 and TRBJ2-6; TRBD1 matches at 7 bases. The V segment lost 5 bases and the J segment 2 bases; nucleotides outside the gene matches: 9. The CDR3 runs 17 residues. Per the germline V gene, CDR1 is SGHAT and CDR2 is FQNNGV. DNA for the CDR3: TGTGCCAGCAGCCATCCCCAGGGGGTCACTGGGGCCAACGTCCTGACTTTC. Translating gives CASSHPQGVTGANVLTF.

The chain uses TRBV18 and TRBJ1-1, with 11 nucleotides matching TRBD1. Trimming cost V 3 bases and J 1 base; bases outside gene matches: 1. In germline, CDR1 is KGHSH, CDR2 LQKENI. The CDR3 spans 15 residues. In nucleotides, the CDR3 is TGTGCCAGCTCACCGGGACAGGGGGGGAACACTGAAGCTTTCTTT. Translated: CASSPGQGGNTEAFF.

Concerning this clone itself: One end of the junction fails to match germline, which may point to a read error. The chain uses TRBV27 and TRBJ2-4; 11 bases map to TRBD2. CDR1 and CDR2 from the germline V gene are MNHEY and SMNVEV (reference sequence). CDR3 length: 16 residues. CDR3 in DNA: TGTGCCAGCAGCTTGCTAGCGGGAGGCGTAAAAAACAGTCAGTACTTC. As protein: CASSLLAGGVKNSQYF.

This chain connects TRBV29-1 to TRBJ2-1, with TRBD2 matching 10 bases. The CDR3 runs 15 residues. Germline CDR1 is SQVTM and CDR2 is ANQGSEA. V gave up 4 bases and J gave up 5 bases; unmatched junction bases: 8. The CDR3: CSVGTLAGVNNEQFF. As DNA, the CDR3 is TGCAGCGTTGGCACCCTAGCGGGAGTGAACAATGAGCAGTTCTTC.

This chain joins TRBV7-8 and TRBJ2-2; TRBD2 might be the D (5 bases). CDR3 size: 15 residues. Per germline, CDR1 SGHVS and CDR2 FQNEAQ. With 3 bases removed from V and 6 bases from J, the gap between germline ends came to 14 bases. CDR3 loop: CASSFDYSEAGELFF. Here the CDR3 DNA reads TGTGCCAGCAGCTTCGACTATAGTGAGGCCGGGGAGCTGTTTTTT.

The V call is TRBV28, the J call TRBJ1-5; D remains ambiguous. Trimming left V 7 bases short and J 4 bases short, with 8 bases between. The CDR3 spans 12 residues. The germline CDR1 and CDR2 sequences are MDHEN and SYDVKM. This CDR3 is CASTNGNQPQHF. The CDR3 DNA follows: TGTGCCAGCACAAACGGGAATCAGCCCCAGCATTTT.

This rearrangement joins TRBV29-1 to TRBJ2-5; 7 bases agree with TRBD2. Losses at the gene ends were 0 bases for V and 3 bases for J; bases not matched to a gene: 16. Germline assignment: CDR1 SQVTM and CDR2 ANQGSEA. This CDR3 region has 18 residues. DNA for the CDR3: TGCAGCGTTGAAGATCGGCGGGAGCACCACTCTTTTAAAGAGACCCAGTACTTC. Protein: CSVEDRREHHSFKETQYF.

V is TRBV4-3 and J is TRBJ2-1; TRBD1 matches 9 bases. This CDR3 region has 14 residues. CDR1 LGHNA and CDR2 YSLEER come from the germline V gene. Unmatched junction bases numbered 4, after V lost 1 base and J lost 9 bases. CDR3 residues: CASSQARQGGEQFF. The CDR3 DNA reads TGCGCCAGCAGCCAAGCCCGACAGGGGGGTGAGCAGTTCTTC.

A word on this clone: The DNA is omitted, as the CDR3 cannot be located on it reliably, and the CDR3 follows TCRdb's listing. The chain couples TRBV28 to TRBJ2-7; the table's D call of TRBD2 was not tested on the DNA. Counting both end residues, the CDR3 totals 16 amino acids. In germline, CDR1 is MDHEN, CDR2 SYDVKM. The CDR3 loop is CASSSSGLVGPYEQYF.

This clone was seen once. This sequence joins TRBV25-1 and TRBJ1-2, with no clear D. Germline CDR1 and CDR2: MGHDK and SYGVNS. The CDR3 extends over 14 amino acids. V lost 1 base, J lost 5 bases, and 11 bases lay in between. CDR3 DNA: TGTGCCAGCAGTGAATCCCCTATGCGGTATGGCTACACCTTC. It is translated as CASSESPMRYGYTF.

V and J are TRBV7-8 and TRBJ2-3; 13 nucleotides line up with TRBD2. Per germline, CDR1 SGHVS and CDR2 FQNEAQ. Trimming cost V 5 bases and J 2 bases; bases outside gene matches: 10. This CDR3 spans 18 amino acids. The CDR3: CASSTRTSGSGSTDTQYF. DNA for the CDR3: TGTGCCAGCAGCACGAGGACTAGCGGGAGCGGGTCCACAGATACGCAGTATTTT. Together with reference TRBV7-8 and TRBJ2-3, the CDR3 gives the full variable domain: GAGVSQSPRYKVAKRGQDVALRCDPISGHVSLFWYQQALGQGPEFLTYFQNEAQLDKSGLPSDRFFAERPEGSVSTLKIQRTQQEDSAVYLCASSTRTSGSGSTDTQYFGPGTRLTVL.

This chain uses TRBV7-6 with TRBJ2-2, with TRBD1 as a possible D gene (5 bases). The CDR3 is 14 amino acids. Germline CDR1 is SGHVS and CDR2 is FNYEAQ. V shed 5 bases and J shed 6 bases, with 13 bases lying between them. In nucleotides, the CDR3 is TGTGCCAGCAGCCAAGGGGCAATGTCCGGGGAGCTGTTTTTT. It is translated as CASSQGAMSGELFF.

The rearrangement links TRBV4-3 to TRBJ1-4, with D hard to call. The V gene's germline CDR1 is LGHNA and CDR2 YSLEER. V lost 2 bases and J 4 bases, leaving 11 bases between the germline ends. This CDR3 spans 15 amino acids. The CDR3: CASSQQSGFNEKLFF. In nucleotides, the CDR3 is TGCGCCAGCAGCCAACAGTCAGGCTTTAATGAAAAACTGTTTTTT.

This clone turned up a few times. This chain links TRBV5-1 with TRBJ1-4, with 7 bases lining up with TRBD1. Germline lookup yields CDR1 SGHRS and CDR2 YFSETQ. The junction had 3 bases not matched to a gene; V was cut back by 0 bases and J by 7 bases. The CDR3 is 14 residues long. CDR3: CASSLANRGEKLFF. CDR3 in DNA: TGCGCCAGCAGCTTGGCAAACAGGGGTGAAAAACTGTTTTTT.